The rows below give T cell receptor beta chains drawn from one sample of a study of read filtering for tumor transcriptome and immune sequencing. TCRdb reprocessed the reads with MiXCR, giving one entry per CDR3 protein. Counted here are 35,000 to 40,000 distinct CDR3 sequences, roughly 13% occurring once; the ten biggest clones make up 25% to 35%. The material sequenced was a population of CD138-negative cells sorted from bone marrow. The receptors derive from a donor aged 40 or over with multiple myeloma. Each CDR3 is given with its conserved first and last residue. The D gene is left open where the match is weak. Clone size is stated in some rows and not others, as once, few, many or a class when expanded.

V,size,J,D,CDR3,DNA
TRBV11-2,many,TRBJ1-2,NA,CASSFRTSYGYTF,TGTGCCAGCAGCTTTAGAACATCGTATGGCTACACCTTC
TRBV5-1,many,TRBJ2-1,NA,CASSLGVLDEQFF,TGCGCCAGCAGCTTGGGTGTTCTGGATGAGCAGTTCTTC
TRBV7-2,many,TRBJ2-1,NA,CASSLGNYNEQFF,TGTGCCAGCAGCTTAGGAAACTACAATGAGCAGTTCTTC
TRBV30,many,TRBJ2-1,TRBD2,CATTGGSYNEQFF,TGTGCCACTACGGGGGGCTCCTACAATGAGCAGTTCTTC
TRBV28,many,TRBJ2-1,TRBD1,CASSSWTGGINEQFF,TGTGCCAGCAGCTCCTGGACAGGGGGCATCAATGAGCAGTTCTTC
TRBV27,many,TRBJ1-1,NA,CASSFRQANTEAFF,TGTGCCAGCAGTTTCAGACAGGCGAACACTGAAGCTTTCTTT
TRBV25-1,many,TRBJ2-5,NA,CASSDPGGGETQYF,TGTGCCAGCAGTGACCCCGGGGGTGGAGAGACCCAGTACTTC
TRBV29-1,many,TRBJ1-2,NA,CSGLDGGSYGYTF,TGCAGCGGCTTAGACGGGGGCAGCTATGGCTACACCTTC
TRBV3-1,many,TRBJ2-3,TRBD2,CASRLAGQTDTQYF,TGTGCCAGCAGACTAGCGGGGCAGACAGATACGCAGTATTTT
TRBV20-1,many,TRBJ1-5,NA,CSASQAAENQPQHF,TGCAGTGCTAGTCAGGCTGCTGAAAATCAGCCCCAGCATTTT
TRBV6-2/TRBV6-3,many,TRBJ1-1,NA,CASSPVRGYTEAFF,TGTGCCAGCAGCCCCGTCCGGGGGTACACTGAAGCTTTCTTT
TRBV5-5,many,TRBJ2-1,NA,CASSPYREINEQFF,TGTGCCAGCAGCCCGTACAGGGAGATCAATGAGCAGTTCTTC
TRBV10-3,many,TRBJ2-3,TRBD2,CAITPAGEVDTQYF,TGTGCCATCACCCCCGCGGGAGAAGTAGATACGCAGTATTTT
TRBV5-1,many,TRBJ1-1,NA,CASSLDRATEAFF,TGCGCCAGCAGCTTGGACAGGGCCACTGAAGCTTTCTTT
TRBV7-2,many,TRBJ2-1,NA,CASSLVGTSYNEQFF,TGTGCCAGCAGCTTAGTCGGGACCTCCTACAATGAGCAGTTCTTC
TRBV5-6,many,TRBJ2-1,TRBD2,CASSRRTSAYNEQFF,TGTGCCAGCAGCCGGCGGACTAGCGCCTACAATGAGCAGTTCTTC
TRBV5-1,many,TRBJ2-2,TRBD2,CASSRTSVGTGELFF,TGCGCCAGCAGCCGGACTAGCGTGGGGACCGGGGAGCTGTTTTTT
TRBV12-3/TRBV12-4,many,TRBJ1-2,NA,CASSGEYGYTF,TGTGCCAGCAGCGGAGAGTATGGCTACACCTTC
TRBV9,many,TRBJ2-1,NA,CASSGTPYNEQFF,TGTGCCAGCAGCGGTACGCCGTACAATGAGCAGTTCTTC
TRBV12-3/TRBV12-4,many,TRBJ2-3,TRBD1,CASAPGTGADTQYF,TGTGCCAGCGCACCCGGGACAGGGGCAGATACGCAGTATTTT
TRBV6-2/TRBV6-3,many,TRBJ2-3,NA,CASSIGTLTDTQYF,TGTGCCAGCTCAATCGGGACTCTCACAGATACGCAGTATTTT
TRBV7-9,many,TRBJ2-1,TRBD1,CASSHLQGEYNEQFF,TGTGCCAGCAGCCATCTACAGGGGGAGTACAATGAGCAGTTCTTC
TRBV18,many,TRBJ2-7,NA,CASSPGQSYEQYF,TGTGCCAGCTCACCTGGACAGTCCTACGAGCAGTACTTC
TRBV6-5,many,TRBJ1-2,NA,CASSSGRIYGYTF,TGTGCCAGCAGTTCCGGACGAATCTATGGCTACACCTTC
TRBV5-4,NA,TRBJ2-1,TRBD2,CASSLAGAYNEQFF,TGTGCCAGCAGCTTAGCGGGAGCTTACAATGAGCAGTTCTTC
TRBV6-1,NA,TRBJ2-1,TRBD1,CASSHDRDNEQFF,TGTGCTAGCAGCCACGACAGGGACAATGAGCAGTTCTTC
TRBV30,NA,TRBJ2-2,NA,CAWSWGGGELFF,TGTGCCTGGAGTTGGGGAGGCGGGGAGCTGTTTTTT
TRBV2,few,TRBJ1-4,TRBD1,CASSAGQPNEKLFF,TGTGCCAGCAGTGCGGGACAGCCTAATGAAAAACTGTTTTTT
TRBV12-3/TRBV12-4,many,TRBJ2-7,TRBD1,CASSLGSGGIYEQYF,TGTGCCAGCAGTTTGGGGTCAGGGGGCATATACGAGCAGTACTTC
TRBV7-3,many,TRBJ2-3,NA,CASSLGSGWADTQYF,TGTGCCAGCAGCTTAGGGTCGGGATGGGCAGATACGCAGTATTTT
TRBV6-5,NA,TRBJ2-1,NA,CASRRGSSNEQFF,TGTGCCAGCAGACGCGGAAGTTCCAATGAGCAGTTCTTC
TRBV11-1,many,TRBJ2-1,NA,CASSQQVYNEQFF,TGTGCCAGCAGCCAACAGGTTTACAATGAGCAGTTCTTC
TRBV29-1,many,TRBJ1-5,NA,CSVSGAYGQPQHF,TGCAGCGTTTCAGGGGCATACGGTCAGCCCCAGCATTTT
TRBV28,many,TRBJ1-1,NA,CASSFLGPRPEAFF,TGTGCCAGCAGTTTTTTGGGGCCGCGGCCTGAAGCTTTCTTT
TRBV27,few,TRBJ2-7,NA,CASSGGTSGGNEQYF,TGTGCCAGCAGTGGGGGGACATCCGGTGGGAACGAGCAGTACTTC
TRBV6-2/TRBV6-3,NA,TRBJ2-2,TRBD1,CASSDRGTGELFF,TGTGCCAGCAGTGACAGGGGCACCGGGGAGCTGTTTTTT
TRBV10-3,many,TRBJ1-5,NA,CAISESGLPTQPQHF,TGTGCCATCAGTGAGTCCGGCCTTCCCACTCAGCCCCAGCATTTT
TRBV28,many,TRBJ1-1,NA,CASSSPIRRGIYTEAFF,TGTGCCAGCAGCTCCCCTATTCGAAGGGGGATTTACACTGAAGCTTTCTTT
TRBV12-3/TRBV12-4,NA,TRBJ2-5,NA,CASSYRQAARETQYF,TGTGCCAGCAGTTACCGTCAGGCGGCGAGGGAGACCCAGTACTTC
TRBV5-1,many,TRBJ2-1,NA,CASSARDLNNLYNEQFF,TGCGCCAGCAGCGCCCGGGACTTAAACAACCTCTACAATGAGCAGTTCTTC
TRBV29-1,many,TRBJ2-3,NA,CSVVMGRSKGTQYF,TGCAGCGTTGTCATGGGGCGATCGAAGGGTACGCAGTATTTT
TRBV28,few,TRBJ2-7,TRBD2,CASSRLAGVAYEQYF,TGTGCCAGCAGTCGACTAGCGGGAGTGGCCTACGAGCAGTACTTC